This T cell receptor (beta chain) was identified during a study of blood T cell repertoires in COVID-19. The overall study: COVID-19 samples collected from the United States, Italy and Spain covered acute and convalescent phases. T cells, B-cell-depleted T cells, or PBMCs supplied cDNA or gDNA.

Trimming removed 3 bases at V and 4 bases at J, with 5 bases between. The CDR3 sequence is 12 residues long. Germline CDR1 is SGHNT and CDR2 is YENEEA. Source study methods: Researchers report that nucleated cell counts were estimated from reference gene primer amplification. The table came from immunoSEQ multiplex PCR; TCRdb's copy has only in-frame clones and leaves some out. D and trimming come from the DNA, and the V and J calls and clone size come from that table. The data hold about 33,000 clones, with roughly 88% observed a single time. The rearrangement links TRBV11-3 to TRBJ2-3; no reliable D call. Sequencing input: peripheral blood. The clonotype comes from a human donor in a cohort sampled during active COVID-19. The CDR3 DNA reads TGTGCCAGCAGCTTTACGGCAGATACGCAGTATTTT. Translated: CASSFTADTQYF.